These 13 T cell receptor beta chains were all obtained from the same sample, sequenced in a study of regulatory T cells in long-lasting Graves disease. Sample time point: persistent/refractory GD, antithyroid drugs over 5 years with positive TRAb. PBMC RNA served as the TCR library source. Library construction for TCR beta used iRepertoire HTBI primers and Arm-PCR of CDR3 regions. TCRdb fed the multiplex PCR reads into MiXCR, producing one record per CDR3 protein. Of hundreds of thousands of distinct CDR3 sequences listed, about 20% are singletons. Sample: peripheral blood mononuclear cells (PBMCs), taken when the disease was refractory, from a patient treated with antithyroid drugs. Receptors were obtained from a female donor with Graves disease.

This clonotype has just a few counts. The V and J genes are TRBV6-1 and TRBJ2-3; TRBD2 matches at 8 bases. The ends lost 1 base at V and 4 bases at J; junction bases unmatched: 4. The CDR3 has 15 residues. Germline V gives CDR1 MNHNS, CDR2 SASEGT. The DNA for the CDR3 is TGTGCCAGCAGTGAAGTAGGACTAGCCGCAGATACGCAGTATTTT. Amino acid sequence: CASSEVGLAADTQYF.

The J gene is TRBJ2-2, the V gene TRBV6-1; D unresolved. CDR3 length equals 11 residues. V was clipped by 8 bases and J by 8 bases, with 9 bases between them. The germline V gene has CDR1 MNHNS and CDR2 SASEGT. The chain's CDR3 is CASGFSGELFF. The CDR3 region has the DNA TGTGCCAGCGGCTTTTCAGGGGAGCTGTTTTTT.

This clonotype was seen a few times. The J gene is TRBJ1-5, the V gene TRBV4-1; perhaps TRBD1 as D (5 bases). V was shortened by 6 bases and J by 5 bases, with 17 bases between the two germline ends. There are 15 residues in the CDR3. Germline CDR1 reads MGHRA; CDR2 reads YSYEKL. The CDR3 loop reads CASSRVGDPYQPQHF. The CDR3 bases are TGCGCCAGCAGTCGAGTGGGGGACCCTTATCAGCCCCAGCATTTT.

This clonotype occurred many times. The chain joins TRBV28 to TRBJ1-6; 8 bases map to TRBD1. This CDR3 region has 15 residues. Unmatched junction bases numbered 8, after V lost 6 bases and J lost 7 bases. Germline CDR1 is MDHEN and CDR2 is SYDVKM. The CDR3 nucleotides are TGTGCCAGCAGACCGACAGGGGAGGGCAATTCACCCCTCCACTTT. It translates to CASRPTGEGNSPLHF.

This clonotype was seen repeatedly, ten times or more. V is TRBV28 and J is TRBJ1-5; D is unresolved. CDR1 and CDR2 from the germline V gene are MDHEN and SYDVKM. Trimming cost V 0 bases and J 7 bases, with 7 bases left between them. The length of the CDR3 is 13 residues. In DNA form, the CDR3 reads TGTGCCAGCAGTTTATGGGAGAGCCAGCCCCAGCATTTT. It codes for CASSLWESQPQHF.

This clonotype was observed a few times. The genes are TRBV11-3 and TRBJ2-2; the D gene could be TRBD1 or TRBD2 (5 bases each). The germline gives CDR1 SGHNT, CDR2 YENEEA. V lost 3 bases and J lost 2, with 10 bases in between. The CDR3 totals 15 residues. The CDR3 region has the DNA TGTGCCAGCAGCTTCCGGGACCTTAACACCGGGGAGCTGTTTTTT. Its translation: CASSFRDLNTGELFF.

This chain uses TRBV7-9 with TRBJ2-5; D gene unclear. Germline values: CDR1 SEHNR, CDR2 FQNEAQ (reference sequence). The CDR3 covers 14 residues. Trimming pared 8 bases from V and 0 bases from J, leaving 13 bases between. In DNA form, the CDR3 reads TGTGCCAGCGGCACTACAGAACACCAAGAGACCCAGTACTTC. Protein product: CASGTTEHQETQYF.

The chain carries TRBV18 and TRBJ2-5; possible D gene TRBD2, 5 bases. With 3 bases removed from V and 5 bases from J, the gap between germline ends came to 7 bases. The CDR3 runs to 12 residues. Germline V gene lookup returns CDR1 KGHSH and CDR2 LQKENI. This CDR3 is CASSPGDETQYF. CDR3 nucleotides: TGTGCCAGCTCACCCGGGGATGAGACCCAGTACTTC.

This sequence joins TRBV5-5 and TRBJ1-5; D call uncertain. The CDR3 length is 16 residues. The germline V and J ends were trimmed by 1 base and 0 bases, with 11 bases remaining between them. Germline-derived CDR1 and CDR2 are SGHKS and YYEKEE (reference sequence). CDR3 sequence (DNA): TGTGCCAGCAGCTTGATCCCAGAAAATAGCAATCAGCCCCAGCATTTT. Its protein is CASSLIPENSNQPQHF.

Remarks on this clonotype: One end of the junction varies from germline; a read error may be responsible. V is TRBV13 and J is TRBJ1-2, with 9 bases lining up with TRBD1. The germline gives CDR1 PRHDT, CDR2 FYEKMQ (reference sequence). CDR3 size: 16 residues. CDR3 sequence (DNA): TGTGCCAGCAGCCCCACATGGGACAGGGAGGAATATGGCTACACTTTC. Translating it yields CASSPTWDREEYGYTF.

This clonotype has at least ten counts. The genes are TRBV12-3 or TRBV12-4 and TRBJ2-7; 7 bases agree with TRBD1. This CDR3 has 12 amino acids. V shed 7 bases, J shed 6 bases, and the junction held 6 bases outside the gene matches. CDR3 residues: CASTQDRVEQYF. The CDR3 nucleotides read TGTGCCAGCACCCAAGACAGGGTCGAGCAGTACTTC.

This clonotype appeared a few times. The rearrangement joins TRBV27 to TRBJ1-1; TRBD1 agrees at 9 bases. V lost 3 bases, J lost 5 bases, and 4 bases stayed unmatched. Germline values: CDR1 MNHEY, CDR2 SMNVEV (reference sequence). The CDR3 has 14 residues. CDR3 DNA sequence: TGTGCCAGCAGTTTCGGGACAGGGCTTACTGAAGCTTTCTTT. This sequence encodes CASSFGTGLTEAFF.

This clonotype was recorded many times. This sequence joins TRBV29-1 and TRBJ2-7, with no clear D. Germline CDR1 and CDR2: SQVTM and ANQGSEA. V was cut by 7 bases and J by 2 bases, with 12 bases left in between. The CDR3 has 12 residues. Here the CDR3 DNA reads TGCAGCGGTATATCCCCCCCCTACGAGCAGTACTTC. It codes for CSGISPPYEQYF.